The clone carrying this T cell receptor beta chain was counted between two and nine times. Its antigen is currently unknown. This entry is derived from a study of cytomegalovirus exposure and HLA in healthy donors. General study results and limits: A later look showed TCR association rates differing by HLA locus, highest for DRB1 and lowest for HLA-C. Both high specificity and high sensitivity reportedly marked the classifier's diagnosis of cytomegalovirus status.

Germline CDR1 LNHDA, CDR2 SQIVND (reference sequence). The CDR3 totals 16 residues. Trimming stripped 5 bases from V and 7 bases from J, with 18 bases between. The study ran its PCR with 60 Vbeta and 13 Jbeta primers. TCRdb keeps only in-frame clones here, not all; method: immunoSEQ multiplex PCR. The sample contains roughly 80,000 clones, roughly 82% of which appear only once. Input material: PBMCs. The V call is TRBV19, the J call TRBJ1-6; D remains unclear. This TCR derives from a male donor in good health and CMV-seropositive. The DNA for the CDR3 is TGTGCCAGTAGTCCGAAGACAAGCTCGAGAAATTCACCCCTCCACTTT. Translated, it gives CASSPKTSSRNSPLHF.